The sequence of this T cell receptor (beta chain) was determined in a study of T cell responses to AZD1222 COVID-19 vaccine. Study-wide findings and caveats: Spike-specific TCR breadth and depth both grew after two AZD1222 doses. As reported, nearly half of all spike-specific TCRs target variant regions that are unmutated. Repertoires in all cases were sampled only once the peak T cell response had passed.

V dropped 5 bases and J dropped 4 bases, with 8 bases sitting between them. The CDR3 loop spans 12 amino acids. Looked up from germline, CDR1 is LNHDA and CDR2 is SQIVND (reference sequence). Profiling relied on immunoSEQ multiplex PCR, and the TCRdb table lists in-frame clones only, not all of them. The sample yields fewer than 200,000 clones, approximately 87% seen once. With respect to this clone: What it binds is unknown.

V is TRBV19 and J is TRBJ1-2, with D uncertain. The sequence came from an adult who received the AZD1222 COVID-19 vaccine. Sample: peripheral blood, taken 28 days after the second AZD1222 dose. For the CDR3, the DNA is TGTGCCAGTAGTCCGAATGTCTATGGCTACACCTTC. Its translation: CASSPNVYGYTF.